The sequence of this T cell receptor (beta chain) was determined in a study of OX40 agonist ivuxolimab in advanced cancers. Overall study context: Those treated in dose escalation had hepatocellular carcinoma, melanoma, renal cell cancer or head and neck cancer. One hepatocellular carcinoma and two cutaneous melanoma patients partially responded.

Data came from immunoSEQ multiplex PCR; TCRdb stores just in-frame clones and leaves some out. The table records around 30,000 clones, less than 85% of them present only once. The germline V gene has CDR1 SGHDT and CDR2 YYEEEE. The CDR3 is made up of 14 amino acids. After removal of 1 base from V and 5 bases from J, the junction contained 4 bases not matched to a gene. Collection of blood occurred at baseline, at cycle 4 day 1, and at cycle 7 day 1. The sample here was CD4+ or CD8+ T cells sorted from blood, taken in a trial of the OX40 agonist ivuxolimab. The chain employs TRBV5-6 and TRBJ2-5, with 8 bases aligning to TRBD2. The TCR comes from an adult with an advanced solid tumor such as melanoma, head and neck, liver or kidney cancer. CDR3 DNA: TGTGCCAGCAGCTTGAGCGGGAGTCGGGAGACCCAGTACTTC. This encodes CASSLSGSRETQYF.